Below are 5 T cell receptor beta chains sequenced from a single sample in a study of cytomegalovirus exposure and HLA in healthy donors (dated by TCRdb to 2016 to 2017). Libraries were made using the immunoSEQ multiplex PCR assay. For the multiplex PCR, a mixture combining 60 forward primers for TCR Vbeta segments and 13 reverse primers for TCR Jbeta segments was used. TCRdb retrieved this table from immuneACCESS and kept in-frame rearrangements only. Not all clones are present; in checked studies, unresolved V genes account for under half, and no reason is known for the remainder. Across this sample there are more than 95,000 clones, with 74% seen only once. Of the sample, about 4% falls within the top ten clones. What was sequenced was PBMCs. These receptors all come from a woman in her forties or fifties in good health and CMV-seropositive.

The rearrangement joins TRBV2 to TRBJ2-7, with 10 positions matching TRBD1. Germline V CDR1 and CDR2: SNHLY, FYNNEI. The CDR3 length is 13 residues. The V segment lost 6 bases and the J segment 7 bases; nucleotides outside the gene matches: 6. The CDR3 DNA reads TGTGCCAGCAGCGGGACAGGGGAAGGGGAGCAGTACTTC. Translating gives CASSGTGEGEQYF. Full variable domain (remainder filled in from reference TRBV2 and TRBJ2-7): EPEVTQTPSHQVTQMGQEVILRCVPISNHLYFYWYRQILGQKVEFLVSFYNNEISEKSEIFDDQFSVERPDGSNFTLKIRSTKLEDSAMYFCASSGTGEGEQYFGPGTRLTVT.

The chain employs TRBV5-1 and TRBJ1-6; D remains ambiguous. From germline, CDR1 is SGHRS and CDR2 YFSETQ. This CDR3 has 15 amino acids. The V gene lost 0 bases and the J gene lost 6 bases, with 10 bases spanning the gap. Here the CDR3 reads CASSLDSLGNSPLHF. The CDR3 DNA is TGCGCCAGCAGCTTGGACAGCCTCGGTAATTCACCCCTCCACTTT. Full variable domain (rest looked up from reference TRBV5-1 and TRBJ1-6): KAGVTQTPRYLIKTRGQQVTLSCSPISGHRSVSWYQQTPGQGLQFLFEYFSETQRNKGNFPGRFSGRQFSNSRSEMNVSTLELGDSALYLCASSLDSLGNSPLHFGNGTRLTVT.

This chain joins TRBV19 and TRBJ2-7; 10 bases fit TRBD1. The CDR3 spans 14 residues. Germline V lookup: CDR1 LNHDA, CDR2 SQIVND (reference sequence). Germline trimming cut 7 bases from V and 6 bases from J; bases unmatched to any gene: 9. The DNA for the CDR3 is TGTGCCAGTAATTCTCCGGGACAGGGGAGCGAGCAGTACTTC. Translating it yields CASNSPGQGSEQYF.

The chain has TRBV2 and TRBJ2-3; no clear D. V lost 2 bases to trimming and J lost 11 bases, with 14 bases between them. This CDR3 spans 13 amino acids. Germline V gives CDR1 SNHLY, CDR2 FYNNEI. The DNA for the CDR3 is TGTGCCAGCAGTGAACAATCCCGTTCGGTGCAGTATTTT. Encoded protein: CASSEQSRSVQYF.

The CDR3 region is CASSVNAGTSYTQYF. CDR3 sequence (DNA): TGCGCCAGCAGCGTTAACGCCGGGACTAGCTATACGCAGTATTTT. The chain has TRBV5-1 and TRBJ2-3; TRBD2 matches at 9 bases. V lost 4 bases, J lost 7 bases, and 10 bases stayed unmatched. The germline gives CDR1 SGHRS, CDR2 YFSETQ. The CDR3 runs to 15 residues.